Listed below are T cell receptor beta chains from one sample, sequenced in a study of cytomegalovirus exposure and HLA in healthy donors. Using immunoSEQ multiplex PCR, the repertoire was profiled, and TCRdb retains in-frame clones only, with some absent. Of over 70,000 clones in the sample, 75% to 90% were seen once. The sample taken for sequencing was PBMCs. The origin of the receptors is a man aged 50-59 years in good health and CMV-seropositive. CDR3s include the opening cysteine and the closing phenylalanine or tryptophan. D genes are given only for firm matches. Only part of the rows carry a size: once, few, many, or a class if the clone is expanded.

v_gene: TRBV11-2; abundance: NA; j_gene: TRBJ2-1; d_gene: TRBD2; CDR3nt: TGTGCCAGCAGCTTCGGCGGGAGGGCCTGGGATGAGCAGTTCTTC; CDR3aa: CASSFGGRAWDEQFF
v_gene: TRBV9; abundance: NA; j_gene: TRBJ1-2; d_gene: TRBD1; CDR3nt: TGTGCCAGCAGCGGGACCGGGACAGAAGACTATGGCTACACCTTC; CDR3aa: CASSGTGTEDYGYTF
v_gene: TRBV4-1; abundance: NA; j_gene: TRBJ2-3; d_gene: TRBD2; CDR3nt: TGCGCCAGCAATGGCGGGAGAGGGGGCACAGATACGCAGTATTTT; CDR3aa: CASNGGRGGTDTQYF
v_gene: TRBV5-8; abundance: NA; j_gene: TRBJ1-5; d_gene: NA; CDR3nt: TGTGCCAGCAGCTTGGGGCCTGACAGGCCGAATCAGCCCCAGCATTTT; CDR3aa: CASSLGPDRPNQPQHF
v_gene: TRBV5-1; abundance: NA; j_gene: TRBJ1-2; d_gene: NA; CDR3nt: TGCGCCAGCAGCTTGGAGAGGGCCTATGGCTACACCTTC; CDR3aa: CASSLERAYGYTF
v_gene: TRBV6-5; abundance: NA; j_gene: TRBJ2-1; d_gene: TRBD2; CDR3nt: TGTGCCAGCAGGGGTAGCGGGATGGATGAGCAGTTCTTC; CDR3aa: CASRGSGMDEQFF
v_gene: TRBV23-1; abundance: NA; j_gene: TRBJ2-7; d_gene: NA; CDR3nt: TGCGCCAGCAGTTCCCCTCAGCGGCTCGAGCAGTACTTC; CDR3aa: CASSSPQRLEQYF
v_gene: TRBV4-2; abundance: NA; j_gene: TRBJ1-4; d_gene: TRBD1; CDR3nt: TGTGCCAGCAGCCAAGCGGACAGGGATACTACGGAAAAACTGTTTTTT; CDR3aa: CASSQADRDTTEKLFF
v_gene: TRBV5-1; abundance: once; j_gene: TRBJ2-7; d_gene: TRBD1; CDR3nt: TGCGCCAGCAGTACTGACAGGGGGGACCCCTACGAGCAGTACTTC; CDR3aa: CASSTDRGDPYEQYF
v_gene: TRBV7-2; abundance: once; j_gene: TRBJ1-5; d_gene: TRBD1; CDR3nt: TGTGCCAGCAGCTTGAAGGGGACAGGAAACCAGCCCCAGCATTTT; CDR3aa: CASSLKGTGNQPQHF
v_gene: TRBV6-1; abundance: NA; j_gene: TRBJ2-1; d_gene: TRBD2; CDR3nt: TGTGCCAGCAGTGAAGGTTTGGCGGGAGGAGGTAATGAGCAGTTCTTC; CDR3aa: CASSEGLAGGGNEQFF
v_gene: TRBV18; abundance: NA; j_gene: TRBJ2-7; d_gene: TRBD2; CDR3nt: TGTGCCAGCTCATCCCCGGGACTAGTGGGCTACGAGCAGTACTTC; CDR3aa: CASSSPGLVGYEQYF
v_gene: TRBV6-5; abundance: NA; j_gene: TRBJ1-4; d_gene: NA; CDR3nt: TGTGCCACCCAGGATTTTGAAAAACTGTTTTTT; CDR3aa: CATQDFEKLFF
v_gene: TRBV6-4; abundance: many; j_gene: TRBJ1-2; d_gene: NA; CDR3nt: TGTGCCAGCAGTGAAACGGCAGGTCAGAAACGCTACACCTTC; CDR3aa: CASSETAGQKRYTF
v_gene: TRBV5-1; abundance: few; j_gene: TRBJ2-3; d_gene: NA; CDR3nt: TGCGCCAGCAGCTTGGGCGGACAGCGCACAGATACGCAGTATTTT; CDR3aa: CASSLGGQRTDTQYF
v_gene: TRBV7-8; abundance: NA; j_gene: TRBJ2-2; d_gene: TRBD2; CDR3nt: TGTGCCAGCAGCCGCAAAGGACTAGGATCGAACACCGGGGAGCTGTTTTTT; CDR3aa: CASSRKGLGSNTGELFF
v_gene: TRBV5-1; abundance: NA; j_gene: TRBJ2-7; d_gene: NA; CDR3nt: TGCGCCAGCAGCTTGGGGGCAGGGCTGAGCTACGAGCAGTACTTC; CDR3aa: CASSLGAGLSYEQYF
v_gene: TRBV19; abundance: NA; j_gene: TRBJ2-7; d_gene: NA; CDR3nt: TGTGCCAGTACCCCGGGGAGCGGCTCCTACGAGCAGTACTTC; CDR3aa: CASTPGSGSYEQYF
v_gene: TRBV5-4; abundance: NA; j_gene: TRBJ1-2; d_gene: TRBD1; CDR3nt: TGTGCCAGCAGCTTCCAGGAGACAGGGTATGGCTACACCTTC; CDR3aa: CASSFQETGYGYTF
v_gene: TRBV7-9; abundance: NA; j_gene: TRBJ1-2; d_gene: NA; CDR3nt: TGTTCCAGCAGCTTAGGGCAAATCTATGGCTACACCTTC; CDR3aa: CSSSLGQIYGYTF
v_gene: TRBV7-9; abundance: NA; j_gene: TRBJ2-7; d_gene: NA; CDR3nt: TGTTCCAGCAGCCCAACCGGGGGTTCGATCAACTACGAGCAGTACTTC; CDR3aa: CSSSPTGGSINYEQYF
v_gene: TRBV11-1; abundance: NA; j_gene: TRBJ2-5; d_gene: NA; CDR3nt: TGTGCCAGCAGCTCAGTACCCCGGGAGGAGACCCAGTACTTC; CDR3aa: CASSSVPREETQYF
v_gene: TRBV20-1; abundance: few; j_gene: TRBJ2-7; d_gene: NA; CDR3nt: TGCAGTCCCCGAGATGGTTACGAGCAGTACTTC; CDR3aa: CSPRDGYEQYF
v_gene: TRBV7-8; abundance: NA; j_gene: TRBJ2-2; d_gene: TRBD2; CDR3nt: TGTGCCAGCAGCCCCCCGGCCGGACTAGCGGGTAACACCGGGGAGCTGTTTTTT; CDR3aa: CASSPPAGLAGNTGELFF
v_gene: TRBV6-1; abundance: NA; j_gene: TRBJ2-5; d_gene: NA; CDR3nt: TGTGCCAGCAAGATGGGGGCGGCAGAGACCCAGTACTTC; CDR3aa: CASKMGAAETQYF
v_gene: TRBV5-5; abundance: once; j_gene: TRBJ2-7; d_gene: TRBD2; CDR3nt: TGTGCCAGCAGCTTAGGGAGGGGAGATAGCGAGCAGTACTTC; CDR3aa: CASSLGRGDSEQYF
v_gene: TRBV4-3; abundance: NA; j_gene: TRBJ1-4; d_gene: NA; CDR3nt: TGCGCCAGCAGCCCCCGGACAGTTGGGGAAAAACTGTTTTTT; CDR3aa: CASSPRTVGEKLFF
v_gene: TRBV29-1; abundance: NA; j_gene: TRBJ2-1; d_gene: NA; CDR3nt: TGCAGCGTTCTCCGACTAGATTCCAATGAGCAGTTCTTC; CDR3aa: CSVLRLDSNEQFF
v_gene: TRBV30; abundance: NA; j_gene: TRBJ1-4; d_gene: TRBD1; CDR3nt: TGTGCCTGGAGCGAAGACAGGGTTTACGAAAAACTGTTTTTT; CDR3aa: CAWSEDRVYEKLFF
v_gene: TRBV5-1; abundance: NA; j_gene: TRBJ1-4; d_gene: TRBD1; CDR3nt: TGCGCCAGCAGACAAATCACAGGGGCAAATGGTAATGAAAAACTGTTTTTT; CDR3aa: CASRQITGANGNEKLFF
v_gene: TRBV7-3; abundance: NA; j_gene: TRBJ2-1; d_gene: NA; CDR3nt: TGTGCCAGCAGCTTTACGAGCCAAAATGAGCAGTTCTTC; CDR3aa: CASSFTSQNEQFF
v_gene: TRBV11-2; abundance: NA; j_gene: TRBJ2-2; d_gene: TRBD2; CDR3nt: TGTGCCAGCAGCCCCAGGGTTCTCCAGACTAGCGGGAACACCGGGGAGCTGTTTTTT; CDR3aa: CASSPRVLQTSGNTGELFF
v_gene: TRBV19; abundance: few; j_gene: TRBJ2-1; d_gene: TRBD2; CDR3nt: TGTGCCAGCAGCTCGGGGCGGGGACTAGCGGTCAATGAGCAGTTCTTC; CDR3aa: CASSSGRGLAVNEQFF
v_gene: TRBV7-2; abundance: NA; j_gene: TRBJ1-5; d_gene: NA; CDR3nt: TGTGCCAGCAGCGAGTGGGGGGGCCAGCCCCAGCATTTT; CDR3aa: CASSEWGGQPQHF
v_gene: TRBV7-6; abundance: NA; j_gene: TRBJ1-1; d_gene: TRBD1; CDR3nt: TGTGCCAGCAGCTTCCCCCCCCCGGACAGGCTCCTCACTGAAGCTTTCTTT; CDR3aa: CASSFPPPDRLLTEAFF
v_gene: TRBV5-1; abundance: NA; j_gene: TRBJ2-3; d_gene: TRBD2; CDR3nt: TGCGCCAGCAGCCGCCCGACTAGCGGGAGCACAGATACGCAGTATTTT; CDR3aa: CASSRPTSGSTDTQYF
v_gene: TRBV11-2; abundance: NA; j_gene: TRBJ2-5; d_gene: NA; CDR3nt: TGTGCCAGCAGCTCCACGGGGGAGACCCAGTACTTC; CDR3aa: CASSSTGETQYF
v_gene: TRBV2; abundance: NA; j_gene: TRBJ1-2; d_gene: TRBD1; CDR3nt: TGTGCCAGCGACAGGGTCTATGGCTACACCTTC; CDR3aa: CASDRVYGYTF
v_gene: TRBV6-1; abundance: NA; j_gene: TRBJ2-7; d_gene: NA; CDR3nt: TGTGCCAGCAGTGTTGGGAGTACCTACGAGCAGTACTTC; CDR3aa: CASSVGSTYEQYF
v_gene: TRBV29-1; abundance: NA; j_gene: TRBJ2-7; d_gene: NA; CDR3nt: TGCAGCGTTGGGGGGGACGGGTCCTACGAGCAGTACTTC; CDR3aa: CSVGGDGSYEQYF
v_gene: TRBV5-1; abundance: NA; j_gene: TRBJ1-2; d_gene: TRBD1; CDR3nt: TGCGCCAGCAGGTTAGACAGGGGCTATGGCTACACCTTC; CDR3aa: CASRLDRGYGYTF
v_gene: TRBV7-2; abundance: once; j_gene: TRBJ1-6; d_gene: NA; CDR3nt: TGTGCCAGCAGCTCGTGGGCCCCCCGAGGGAATTCACCCCTCCACTTT; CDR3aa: CASSSWAPRGNSPLHF
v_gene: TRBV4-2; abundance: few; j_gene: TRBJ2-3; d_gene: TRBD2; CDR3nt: TGTGCCAGCAGCTTAGGAGGTAGCGGGACGGCAGATACGCAGTATTTT; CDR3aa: CASSLGGSGTADTQYF
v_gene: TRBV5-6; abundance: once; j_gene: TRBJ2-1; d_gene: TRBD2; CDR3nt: TGTGCCAGCAGCCTGGGACTAGCGGGTTACAATGAGCAGTTCTTC; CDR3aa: CASSLGLAGYNEQFF
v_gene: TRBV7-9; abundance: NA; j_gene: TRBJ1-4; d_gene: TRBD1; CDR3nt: TGTGCCAGCAGCTTAGAAGCAGGGGGAAAGGCAACTAATGAAAAACTGTTTTTT; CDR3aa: CASSLEAGGKATNEKLFF
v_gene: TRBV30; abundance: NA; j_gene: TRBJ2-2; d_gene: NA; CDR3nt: TGTGCCTGGAGCTCTGGCGGGATCAGACCCGGGGAGCTGTTTTTT; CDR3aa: CAWSSGGIRPGELFF
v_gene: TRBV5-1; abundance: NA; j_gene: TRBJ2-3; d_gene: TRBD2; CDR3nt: TGCGCCAGCAGCTCGGGACTAGCGGGAGGTGGCACAGATACGCAGTATTTT; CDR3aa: CASSSGLAGGGTDTQYF
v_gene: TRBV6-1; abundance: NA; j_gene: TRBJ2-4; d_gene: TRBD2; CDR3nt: TGTGCCAGCAGTGAAGCTAACGGCCCGGGAGGGGCAAACATTCAGTACTTC; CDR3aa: CASSEANGPGGANIQYF